This T cell receptor (beta chain) was obtained from a study of shared clonotypes between healthy human individuals. Germline V CDR1 and CDR2: SEHNR, FQNEAQ (reference sequence). The CDR3 runs to 18 residues. J lost 5 bases, V lost 2 bases, and 14 bases had no gene match. TCRdb's copy holds only in-frame clones and misses some; the assay was immunoSEQ multiplex PCR. The sample shows about 2.3 million clones, less than 95% of them seen only once. This sequence was found in a man between 18 and 29 years old in good health. Some clones in this sample may be carry-over from other donors' samples. Source material: naive CD4+ T cells from PBMCs. The subset denotes: CD45RA+ positively selected. This chain links TRBV7-9 with TRBJ2-1, with TRBD2 matching 8 bases. The chain's CDR3 is CASSLLSMGGRSHNEQFF. The CDR3 nucleotides are TGTGCCAGCAGCTTATTGTCGATGGGCGGGAGGTCCCACAATGAGCAGTTCTTC. Full variable domain (missing parts from reference TRBV7-9 and TRBJ2-1): DTGVSQNPRHKITKRGQNVTFRCDPISEHNRLYWYRQTLGQGPEFLTYFQNEAQLEKSRLLSDRFSAERPKGSFSTLEIQRTEQGDSAMYLCASSLLSMGGRSHNEQFFGPGTRLTVL.